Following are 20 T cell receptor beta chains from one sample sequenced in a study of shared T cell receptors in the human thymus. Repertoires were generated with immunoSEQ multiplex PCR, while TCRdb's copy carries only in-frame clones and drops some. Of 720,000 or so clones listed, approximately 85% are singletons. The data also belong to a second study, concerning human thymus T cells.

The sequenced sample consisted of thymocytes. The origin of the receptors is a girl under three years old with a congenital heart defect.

The CDR3 DNA is TGTGCCAGCAAGCCCTCAGGGGGCGCGTCCGAGCAGTACTTC. It yields the protein CASKPSGGASEQYF. The chain couples TRBV2 to TRBJ2-7; TRBD1 aligns across 8 bases. V gave up 7 bases and J gave up 6 bases; unmatched junction bases: 11. The CDR3 sequence is 14 residues long. CDR1 is SNHLY, CDR2 FYNNEI, per germline.

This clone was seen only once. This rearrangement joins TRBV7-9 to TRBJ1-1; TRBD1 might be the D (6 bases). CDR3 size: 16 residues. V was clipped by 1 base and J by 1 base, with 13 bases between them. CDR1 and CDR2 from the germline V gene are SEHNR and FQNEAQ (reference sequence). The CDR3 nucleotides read TGTGCCAGCAGCTTAGGGGGTGGGGGACAGAACACTGAAGCTTTCTTT. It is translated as CASSLGGGGQNTEAFF.

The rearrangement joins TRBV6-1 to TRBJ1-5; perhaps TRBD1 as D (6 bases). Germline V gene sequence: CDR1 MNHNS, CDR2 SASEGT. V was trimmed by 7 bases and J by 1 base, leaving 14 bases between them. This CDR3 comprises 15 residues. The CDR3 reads CASTGTFMSNQPQHF. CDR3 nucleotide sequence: TGTGCCAGCACCGGGACATTTATGAGCAATCAGCCCCAGCATTTT.

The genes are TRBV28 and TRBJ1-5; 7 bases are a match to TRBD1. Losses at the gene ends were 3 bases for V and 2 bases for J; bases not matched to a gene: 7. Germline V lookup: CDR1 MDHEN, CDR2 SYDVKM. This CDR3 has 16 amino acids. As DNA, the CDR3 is TGTGCCAGCAGTTTTCAGGACAGGATGGGCAATCAGCCCCAGCATTTT. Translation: CASSFQDRMGNQPQHF.

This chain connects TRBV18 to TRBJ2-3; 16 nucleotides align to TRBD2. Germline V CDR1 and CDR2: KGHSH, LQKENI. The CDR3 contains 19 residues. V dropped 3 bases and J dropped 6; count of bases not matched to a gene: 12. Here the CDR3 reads CASSPCSGTSGGAMDTQYF. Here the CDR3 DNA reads TGTGCCAGCTCACCTTGCTCCGGGACTAGCGGGGGGGCGATGGATACGCAGTATTTT.

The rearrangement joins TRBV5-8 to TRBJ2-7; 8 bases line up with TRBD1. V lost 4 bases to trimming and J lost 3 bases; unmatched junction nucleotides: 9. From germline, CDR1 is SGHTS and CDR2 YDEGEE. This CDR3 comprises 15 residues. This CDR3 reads CASSVRDRMNYEQYF. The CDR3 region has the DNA TGTGCCAGCAGCGTCCGGGACAGGATGAACTACGAGCAGTACTTC.

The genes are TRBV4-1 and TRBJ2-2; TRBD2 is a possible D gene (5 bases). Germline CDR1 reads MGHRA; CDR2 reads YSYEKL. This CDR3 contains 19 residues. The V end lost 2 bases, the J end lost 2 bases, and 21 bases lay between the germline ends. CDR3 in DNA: TGCGCCAGCAGCCAAAGAGGATCAACCGGGATAGTTAACACCGGGGAGCTGTTTTTT. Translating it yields CASSQRGSTGIVNTGELFF.

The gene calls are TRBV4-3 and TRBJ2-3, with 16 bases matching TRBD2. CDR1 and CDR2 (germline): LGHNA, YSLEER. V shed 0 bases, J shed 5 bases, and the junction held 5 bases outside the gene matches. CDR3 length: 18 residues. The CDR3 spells CASSQEGTSGGALDTQYF. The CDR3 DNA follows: TGCGCCAGCAGCCAAGAAGGGACTAGCGGGGGGGCCTTAGATACGCAGTATTTT.

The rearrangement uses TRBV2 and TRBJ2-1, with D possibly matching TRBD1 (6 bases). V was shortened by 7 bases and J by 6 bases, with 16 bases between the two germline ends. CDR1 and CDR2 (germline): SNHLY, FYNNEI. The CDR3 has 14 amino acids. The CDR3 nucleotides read TGTGCCAGCACCTCCTCCGGGACATCCAATGAGCAGTTCTTC. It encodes CASTSSGTSNEQFF.

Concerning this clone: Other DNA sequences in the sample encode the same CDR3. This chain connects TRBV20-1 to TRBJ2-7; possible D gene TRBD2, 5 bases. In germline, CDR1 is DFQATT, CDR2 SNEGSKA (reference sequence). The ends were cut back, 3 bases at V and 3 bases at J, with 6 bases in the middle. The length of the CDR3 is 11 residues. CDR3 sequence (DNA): TGCAGTGCTAGGGGGAGCTACGAGCAGTACTTC. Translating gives CSARGSYEQYF.

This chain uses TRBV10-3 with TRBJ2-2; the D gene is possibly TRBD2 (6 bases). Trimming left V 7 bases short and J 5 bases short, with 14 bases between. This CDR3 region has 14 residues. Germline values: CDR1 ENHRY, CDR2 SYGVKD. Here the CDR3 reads CAIMAVAGTGELFF. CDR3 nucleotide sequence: TGTGCCATCATGGCGGTCGCGGGGACCGGGGAGCTGTTTTTT.

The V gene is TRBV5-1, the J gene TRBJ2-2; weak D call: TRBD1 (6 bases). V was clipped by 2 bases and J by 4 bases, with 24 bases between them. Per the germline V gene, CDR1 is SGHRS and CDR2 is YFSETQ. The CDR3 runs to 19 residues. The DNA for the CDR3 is TGCGCCAGCAGCTTTCTACCGGGACACCAAGACCAGGGCACCGGGGAGCTGTTTTTT. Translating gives CASSFLPGHQDQGTGELFF.

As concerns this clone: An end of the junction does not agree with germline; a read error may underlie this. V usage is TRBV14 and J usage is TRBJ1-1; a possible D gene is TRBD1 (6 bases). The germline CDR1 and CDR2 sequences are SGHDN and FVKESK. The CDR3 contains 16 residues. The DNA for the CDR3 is TGTGCCAGCAGCCCCACCAGACCGAGGGGGAACGCTGAAGCTTTCTTT. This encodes CASSPTRPRGNAEAFF.

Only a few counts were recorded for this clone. The CDR3 reads CASSHTGTGRGYTF. The CDR3 coding sequence is TGCGCCAGCAGTCATACCGGGACAGGGCGAGGCTACACCTTC. The rearrangement uses TRBV10-2 and TRBJ1-2; 9 bases line up with TRBD1. Germline loops: CDR1 WSHSY, CDR2 SAAADI. Trimming at V came to 5 bases and at J to 8 bases, leaving 9 bases not matched to a gene. The CDR3 totals 14 residues.

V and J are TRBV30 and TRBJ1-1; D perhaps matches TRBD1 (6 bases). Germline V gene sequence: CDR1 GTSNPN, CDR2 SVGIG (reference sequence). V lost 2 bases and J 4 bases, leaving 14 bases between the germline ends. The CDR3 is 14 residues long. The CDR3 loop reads CAWSYGGQGTEAFF. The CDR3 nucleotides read TGTGCCTGGAGTTACGGGGGGCAGGGCACTGAAGCTTTCTTT.

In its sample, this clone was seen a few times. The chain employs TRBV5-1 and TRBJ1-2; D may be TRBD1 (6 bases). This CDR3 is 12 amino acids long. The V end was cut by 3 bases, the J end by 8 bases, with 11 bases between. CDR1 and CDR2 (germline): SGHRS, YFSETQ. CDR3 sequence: CASSSYGGGYTF. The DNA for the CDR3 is TGCGCCAGCAGCTCCTATGGGGGCGGCTACACCTTC.

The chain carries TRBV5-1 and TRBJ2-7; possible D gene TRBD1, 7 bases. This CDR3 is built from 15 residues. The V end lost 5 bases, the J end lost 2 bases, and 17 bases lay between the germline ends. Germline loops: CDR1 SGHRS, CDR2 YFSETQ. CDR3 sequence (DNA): TGCGCCAGCAGTTCGGGGGACAGACATACCTACGAGCAGTACTTC. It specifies CASSSGDRHTYEQYF. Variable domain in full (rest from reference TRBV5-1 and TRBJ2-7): KAGVTQTPRYLIKTRGQQVTLSCSPISGHRSVSWYQQTPGQGLQFLFEYFSETQRNKGNFPGRFSGRQFSNSRSEMNVSTLELGDSALYLCASSSGDRHTYEQYFGPGTRLTVT.

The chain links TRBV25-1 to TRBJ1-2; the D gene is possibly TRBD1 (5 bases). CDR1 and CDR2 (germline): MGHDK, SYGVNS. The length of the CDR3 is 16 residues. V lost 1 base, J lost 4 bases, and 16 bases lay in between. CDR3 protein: CASSEWAGSLVYGYTF. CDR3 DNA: TGTGCCAGCAGTGAATGGGCAGGGTCTTTGGTCTATGGCTACACCTTC.

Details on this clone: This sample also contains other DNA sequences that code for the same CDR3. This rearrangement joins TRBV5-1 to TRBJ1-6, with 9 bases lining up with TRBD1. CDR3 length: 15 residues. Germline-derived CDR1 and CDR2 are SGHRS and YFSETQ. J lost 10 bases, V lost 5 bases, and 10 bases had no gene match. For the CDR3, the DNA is TGCGCCAGCAGTGGGGTGCGGACAGGGGAGTCACCCCTCCACTTT. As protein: CASSGVRTGESPLHF.

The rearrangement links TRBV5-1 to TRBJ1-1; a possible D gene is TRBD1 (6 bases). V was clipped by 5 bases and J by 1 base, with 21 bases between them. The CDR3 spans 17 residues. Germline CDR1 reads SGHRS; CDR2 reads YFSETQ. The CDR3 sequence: CASRPRQVHPPNTEAFF. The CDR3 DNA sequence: TGCGCCAGCAGGCCCAGACAGGTTCACCCACCGAACACTGAAGCTTTCTTT.